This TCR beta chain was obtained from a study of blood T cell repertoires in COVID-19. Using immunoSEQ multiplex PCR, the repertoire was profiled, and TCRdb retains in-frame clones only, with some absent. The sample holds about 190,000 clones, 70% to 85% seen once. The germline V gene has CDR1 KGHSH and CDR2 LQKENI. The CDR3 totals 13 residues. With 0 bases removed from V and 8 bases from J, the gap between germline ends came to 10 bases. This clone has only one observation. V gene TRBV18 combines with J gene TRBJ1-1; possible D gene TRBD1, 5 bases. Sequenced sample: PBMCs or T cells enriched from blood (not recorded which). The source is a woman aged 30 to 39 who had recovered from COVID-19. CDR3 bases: TGTGCCAGCTCACCACCGTGGGACTTAGAAGCTTTCTTT. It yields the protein CASSPPWDLEAFF. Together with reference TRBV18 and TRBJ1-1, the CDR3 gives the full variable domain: NAGVMQNPRHLVRRRGQEARLRCSPMKGHSHVYWYRQLPEEGLKFMVYLQKENIIDESGMPKERFSAEFPKEGPSILRIQQVVRGDSAAYFCASSPPWDLEAFFGQGTRLTVV.